These 16 T cell receptor beta chains were sequenced from one sample in a study of cytomegalovirus exposure and HLA in healthy donors. PCR employed 60 Vbeta and 13 Jbeta primers. Some clones are missing from TCRdb's copy, which holds only in-frame ones; the method was immunoSEQ multiplex PCR. Here the sample spans around 150,000 clones, 77% being singletons. The material sequenced was PBMCs. These TCRs come from a woman in her forties in good health and CMV-seropositive.

The V gene is TRBV6-1, the J gene TRBJ2-7; D ambiguous. Trimming removed 7 bases from V and 1 base from J, with 11 bases in between. This CDR3 has 13 amino acids. The germline V gene encodes CDR1 MNHNS and CDR2 SASEGT. CDR3 coding DNA: TGTGCCAGCAAGGCAGGTGTTTCCTACGAGCAGTACTTC. Translated: CASKAGVSYEQYF.

The sample holds a few counts of this clone. This CDR3 reads CASSQVSTRRGRYEQYF. The CDR3 coding sequence is TGCGCCAGCAGCCAAGTATCCACCCGGAGAGGGAGATACGAGCAGTACTTC. The V call is TRBV4-1, the J call TRBJ2-7; TRBD2 is a possible D gene (5 bases). The CDR3 spans 17 residues. V lost 1 base and J lost 4, with 20 bases in between. Per germline, CDR1 MGHRA and CDR2 YSYEKL.

The chain couples TRBV7-9 to TRBJ1-2; TRBD1 aligns across 7 bases. With 5 bases clipped from V and 1 base from J, the junction kept 4 bases outside the gene matches. This CDR3 contains 14 residues. Germline values: CDR1 SEHNR, CDR2 FQNEAQ (reference sequence). The CDR3 sequence: CASSLTGHNYGYTF. The DNA for the CDR3 is TGTGCCAGCAGCCTGACAGGGCATAACTATGGCTACACCTTC.

The V call is TRBV6-5, the J call TRBJ2-3, with 8 bases lining up with TRBD2. The V segment lost 6 bases and the J segment 4 bases; nucleotides outside the gene matches: 9. This CDR3 has 15 residues. Germline V lookup: CDR1 MNHEY, CDR2 SVGAGI. CDR3 nucleotides: TGTGCCAGCAGCTACCAAGCGGGAGTTGCAGATACGCAGTATTTT. As protein: CASSYQAGVADTQYF.

The rearrangement links TRBV4-3 to TRBJ2-3, with 8 bases identical to TRBD2. The germline V gene has CDR1 LGHNA and CDR2 YSLEER. CDR3 length: 17 residues. V trimming: 0 bases; J trimming: 2 bases; junction bases outside the gene matches: 7. The CDR3 bases are TGCGCCAGCAGCCAAGACAGTAGCGGGGTGAACACAGATACGCAGTATTTT. Translating it yields CASSQDSSGVNTDTQYF.

This clone was observed a few times. The genes are TRBV6-5 and TRBJ2-4, with TRBD2 identical over 7 bases. The V gene end was trimmed by 8 bases and the J gene end by 9 bases; junction bases not matched to a gene: 10. Germline lookup yields CDR1 MNHEY and CDR2 SVGAGI. The CDR3 runs 13 residues. The CDR3 loop reads CASQSGVRGIQYF. CDR3 nucleotides: TGTGCCAGCCAAAGCGGGGTCCGGGGCATTCAGTACTTC.

The rearrangement joins TRBV7-9 to TRBJ2-3; D call uncertain. Trimming removed 6 bases at V and 6 bases at J, with 7 bases between. Germline-derived CDR1 and CDR2 are SEHNR and FQNEAQ (reference sequence). This CDR3 contains 11 residues. The CDR3 sequence: CASRLWDTQYF. CDR3 DNA sequence: TGTGCCAGCAGGCTATGGGATACGCAGTATTTT.

This chain joins TRBV2 and TRBJ2-2; a possible D gene is TRBD2 (6 bases). Per germline, CDR1 SNHLY and CDR2 FYNNEI. The CDR3 runs 14 residues. V lost 8 bases and J lost 5, with 15 bases in between. DNA of the CDR3: TGTGCCAGCGTGGGGGGACCCTTAACCGGGGAGCTGTTTTTT. Translating it yields CASVGGPLTGELFF.

The V gene is TRBV14, the J gene TRBJ1-2, with a weak D call TRBD1 (5 bases). The CDR3 runs to 14 residues. Germline V CDR1 and CDR2: SGHDN, FVKESK. V was trimmed by 3 bases and J by 4 bases, leaving 12 bases between them. The CDR3 spells CASSHPGMAYGYTF. CDR3 coding DNA: TGTGCCAGCAGCCACCCAGGGATGGCCTATGGCTACACCTTC.

For the CDR3, the DNA is TGTGCCAGCAGCTTAGGACCCCAGAGACAGGGTGATGGCTACACCTTC. Its translation: CASSLGPQRQGDGYTF. The rearrangement links TRBV7-2 to TRBJ1-2, with 7 nucleotides matching TRBD1. CDR3 length: 16 residues. V gave up 1 base and J gave up 6 bases; unmatched junction bases: 11. Germline V gives CDR1 SGHTA, CDR2 FQGNSA.

The rearrangement joins TRBV10-3 to TRBJ2-5; TRBD2 matches 13 bases. Germline trimming cut 6 bases from V and 2 bases from J; bases unmatched to any gene: 6. CDR1 ENHRY and CDR2 SYGVKD come from the germline V gene. CDR3 length: 16 residues. This CDR3 reads CAIRDPGLAGQETQYF. The CDR3 coding sequence is TGTGCCATCAGAGATCCGGGACTAGCGGGACAAGAGACCCAGTACTTC.

DNA for the CDR3: TGTGCCAGCAGTCCAGACAGCTACAATGAGCAGTTCTTC. This translates into CASSPDSYNEQFF. The rearrangement uses TRBV27 and TRBJ2-1, with D tentatively TRBD1 (5 bases). The CDR3 extends over 13 amino acids. CDR1 MNHEY and CDR2 SMNVEV come from the germline V gene (reference sequence). V was trimmed by 5 bases and J by 3 bases, leaving 8 bases between them.

The rearrangement links TRBV27 to TRBJ2-4; D might be TRBD1 (5 bases). The V end was cut by 7 bases, the J end by 1 base, with 14 bases between. The V gene's germline CDR1 is MNHEY and CDR2 SMNVEV (reference sequence). The CDR3 is made up of 15 amino acids. The CDR3: CASMPRVNAKNIQYF. The CDR3 DNA reads TGTGCCAGCATGCCCAGGGTAAATGCCAAAAACATTCAGTACTTC.

The genes are TRBV7-2 and TRBJ2-7; a possible D gene is TRBD1 (5 bases). This CDR3 is built from 13 residues. Germline V gives CDR1 SGHTA, CDR2 FQGNSA. Trimming cost V 4 bases and J 6 bases, with 13 bases left between them. The CDR3: CASSSQGPGEQYF. In DNA, the CDR3 is TGTGCCAGCAGCTCTCAGGGCCCAGGCGAGCAGTACTTC.

The chain uses TRBV19 and TRBJ1-3; TRBD1 is a possible D gene (5 bases). The CDR3 has 12 amino acids. Trimming stripped 1 base from V and 10 bases from J, with 8 bases between. The germline V gene has CDR1 LNHDA and CDR2 SQIVND (reference sequence). CDR3 coding DNA: TGTGCCAGTAGTATAGTGGGACTTACCATATATTTT. Translation gives CASSIVGLTIYF.

The chain links TRBV7-7 to TRBJ2-5; a possible D gene is TRBD2 (5 bases). V lost 8 bases, J lost 1 base, and 11 bases lay in between. CDR3 length: 13 residues. Germline V gene sequence: CDR1 SSHAT, CDR2 FNYEAQ (reference sequence). CDR3 in DNA: TGTGCCAGCTCGGCCGGGGTCCAAGAGACCCAGTACTTC. This encodes CASSAGVQETQYF.